Only a few counts were recorded for the clone carrying this T cell receptor beta chain. Its cognate antigen is unknown. This sample was included in a study of OX40 agonist ivuxolimab in advanced cancers. In the study overall: The dose of intravenous ivuxolimab that patients received every 2 weeks ranged from 0.01 to 10 mg/kg. Study-wide results and caveats: Determination of antigen specificity was not performed for the expanded peripheral T cells. Researchers report that CD8+ T cells had, on average, more expanded clones than CD4+.

V was shortened by 5 bases and J by 3 bases, with 10 bases between the two germline ends. The CDR3 has 13 residues. The germline gives CDR1 MNHEY, CDR2 SMNVEV (reference sequence). Assay used: immunoSEQ multiplex PCR; TCRdb lists only in-frame clones, some missing. The sample records about 58,000 clones, 89% being singletons. The sample here was CD4+ or CD8+ T cells sorted from blood, taken in a trial of the OX40 agonist ivuxolimab. The sequence derives from an adult with an advanced solid tumor such as melanoma, head and neck, liver or kidney cancer. This rearrangement joins TRBV27 to TRBJ1-1; D remains unclear. The CDR3 bases are TGTGCCAGCAGTCTTTACCGAGACACTGAAGCTTTCTTT. Translating it yields CASSLYRDTEAFF.